One and the same sample provided the 14 T cell receptor beta chains below, sequenced in a study of shared clonotypes between healthy human individuals. Sequencing used immunoSEQ multiplex PCR; TCRdb keeps in-frame clones, though not all of them. The sample has about 1,900,000 clones; just under 95% are singletons. CD45RO negativity and positive selection for CCR7 defined naive CD8 cells, a population that excluded terminally differentiated effector memory CD45RA+ cells. Sample: naive CD8+ T cells sorted from blood. The receptors here all came from a man aged 18 to 29 in good health.

The V gene is TRBV6-5, the J gene TRBJ1-2, with TRBD1 identical over 7 bases. The J segment lost 7 bases and the V segment lost 7 bases, leaving 15 bases of the junction unmatched. The CDR3 extends over 15 amino acids. Germline CDR1 is MNHEY and CDR2 is SVGAGI. The CDR3 DNA reads TGTGCCAGCAACCGGCTCCCCCAGGGGGGTGGTGGCTACACCTTC. Translation gives CASNRLPQGGGGYTF.

The chain has TRBV7-9 and TRBJ2-5; tentative D call: TRBD2 (6 bases). The CDR3 contains 14 residues. Trimming shortened V by 5 bases and J by 2 bases, and 12 bases separated the two germline ends. Germline V lookup: CDR1 SEHNR, CDR2 FQNEAQ (reference sequence). The CDR3 sequence is CASSERDLQETQYF. The CDR3 coding sequence is TGTGCCAGCAGCGAGAGGGACTTGCAAGAGACCCAGTACTTC. Combining the CDR3 with reference TRBV7-9 and TRBJ2-5 gives the whole variable domain DTGVSQNPRHKITKRGQNVTFRCDPISEHNRLYWYRQTLGQGPEFLTYFQNEAQLEKSRLLSDRFSAERPKGSFSTLEIQRTEQGDSAMYLCASSERDLQETQYFGPGTRLLVL.

The chain has TRBV4-2 and TRBJ2-3, with 11 nucleotides matching TRBD2. Trimming removed 0 bases from V and 6 bases from J; junction bases left unmatched: 5. The CDR3 extends over 16 amino acids. The germline V gene has CDR1 LGHNA and CDR2 YNFKEQ. CDR3 region: CASSQELAGGPDTQYF. The CDR3 DNA sequence: TGTGCCAGCAGCCAAGAGCTAGCGGGGGGACCCGATACGCAGTATTTT.

The genes are TRBV2 and TRBJ1-2, with D unclear. Germline V gives CDR1 SNHLY, CDR2 FYNNEI. CDR3 size: 15 residues. V lost 3 bases and J 4 bases, leaving 15 bases between the germline ends. CDR3 nucleotides: TGTGCCAGCAGTGACTGGGCACGGGAGGGCTATGGCTACACCTTC. This translates into CASSDWAREGYGYTF. The variable domain in full, with the rest retrieved from reference TRBV2 and TRBJ1-2, is EPEVTQTPSHQVTQMGQEVILRCVPISNHLYFYWYRQILGQKVEFLVSFYNNEISEKSEIFDDQFSVERPDGSNFTLKIRSTKLEDSAMYFCASSDWAREGYGYTFGSGTRLTVV.

As DNA, the CDR3 is TGTGCCAGCAGCCCCTCGGTTAGGGGGCCCTACGAGCAGTACTTC. Protein sequence: CASSPSVRGPYEQYF. The rearrangement joins TRBV14 to TRBJ2-7; 7 bases map to TRBD1. V dropped 4 bases and J dropped 2; count of bases not matched to a gene: 8. The CDR3 runs to 15 residues. Germline values: CDR1 SGHDN, CDR2 FVKESK. Looking up the rest from reference TRBV14 and TRBJ2-7 gives the full variable domain: EAGVTQFPSHSVIEKGQTVTLRCDPISGHDNLYWYRRVMGKEIKFLLHFVKESKQDESGMPNNRFLAERTGGTYSTLKVQPAELEDSGVYFCASSPSVRGPYEQYFGPGTRLTVT.

The chain links TRBV25-1 to TRBJ2-2, with a weak D call TRBD2 (5 bases). This CDR3 is built from 14 residues. Germline V CDR1 and CDR2: MGHDK, SYGVNS. V was cut by 3 bases and J by 6 bases, with 11 bases left in between. Here the CDR3 reads CASSDPLGPGELFF. The CDR3 nucleotides are TGTGCCAGCAGTGATCCACTAGGTCCCGGGGAGCTGTTTTTT.

The genes are TRBV4-1 and TRBJ2-7, with 9 bases aligning to TRBD2. Germline values: CDR1 MGHRA, CDR2 YSYEKL. The V and J ends lost 4 bases and 0 bases, in that order; junction bases with no gene match: 7. The length of the CDR3 is 16 residues. The CDR3 here is CASSPATSGASYEQYF. The CDR3 coding sequence is TGCGCCAGCAGCCCAGCGACTAGCGGAGCCTCCTACGAGCAGTACTTC.

This clone was picked up one time. The chain uses TRBV7-9 and TRBJ2-1; possibly TRBD2 for D (5 bases). CDR3 length: 16 residues. Germline V gives CDR1 SEHNR, CDR2 FQNEAQ (reference sequence). Trimming stripped 4 bases from V and 0 bases from J, with 13 bases between. The CDR3 sequence: CASSSPSRSSYNEQFF. The CDR3 DNA reads TGTGCCAGCAGCTCCCCTAGCAGAAGCTCCTACAATGAGCAGTTCTTC.

V gene TRBV7-9 combines with J gene TRBJ2-5; possibly TRBD2 for D (6 bases). Germline V CDR1 and CDR2: SEHNR, FQNEAQ (reference sequence). The V gene lost 6 bases and the J gene lost 2 bases, with 13 bases spanning the gap. The CDR3 length is 14 residues. CDR3 sequence (DNA): TGTGCCAGCAGTCGGGGAGGCGGACAAGAGACCCAGTACTTC. Protein sequence: CASSRGGGQETQYF.

The chain uses TRBV7-9 and TRBJ2-7, with a weak D call TRBD1 (6 bases). Trimming stripped 5 bases from V and 7 bases from J, with 18 bases between. The CDR3 is 14 residues long. Germline loops: CDR1 SEHNR, CDR2 FQNEAQ (reference sequence). The CDR3 nucleotides read TGTGCCAGCAGCACAAGCAGGGGCATTGTGGAGCAGTACTTC. Amino acids: CASSTSRGIVEQYF.

This clone was observed a few times. The sample holds other DNA sequences that translate to the same CDR3. The V gene is TRBV27, the J gene TRBJ1-2; perhaps TRBD1 as D (6 bases). This CDR3 contains 13 residues. Deletions cut 0 bases from V and 6 bases from J, with 8 bases between. Germline lookup yields CDR1 MNHEY and CDR2 SMNVEV (reference sequence). The CDR3 protein is CASSLSGGDGYTF. CDR3 bases: TGTGCCAGCAGTTTATCAGGGGGTGATGGCTACACCTTC.

This clone was found once. The chain joins TRBV6-1 to TRBJ2-7; the D gene is possibly TRBD1 (5 bases). With 7 bases removed from V and 2 bases from J, the gap between germline ends came to 12 bases. Germline V gene lookup returns CDR1 MNHNS and CDR2 SASEGT. This CDR3 contains 13 residues. CDR3 DNA sequence: TGTGCCAGCATAAAGGGGATCGCCTACGAGCAGTACTTC. Protein: CASIKGIAYEQYF.

This sequence joins TRBV29-1 and TRBJ2-2; D is unresolved. The germline V and J ends were trimmed by 5 bases and 6 bases, with 10 bases remaining between them. The CDR3 has 12 amino acids. The V gene's germline CDR1 is SQVTM and CDR2 ANQGSEA. The CDR3 DNA follows: TGCAGCGTTTCGCGTGGATCCGGGGAGCTGTTTTTT. Residues: CSVSRGSGELFF.

The chain combines TRBV29-1 with TRBJ2-2, with D hard to call. The CDR3 runs to 11 residues. The germline gives CDR1 SQVTM, CDR2 ANQGSEA. V lost 7 bases, J lost 5 bases, and 8 bases lay in between. The CDR3 protein is CSALRTGELFF. The CDR3 DNA is TGCAGCGCCCTTAGGACCGGGGAGCTGTTTTTT.